These 4 T cell receptor beta chains were sequenced from one sample in a study of cytomegalovirus exposure and HLA in healthy donors. PCR amplification relied on 60 Vbeta primers (plus 13 Jbeta primers). Data came from immunoSEQ multiplex PCR; TCRdb stores just in-frame clones and leaves some out. The sample has 100,000 to 120,000 clones, over 65% seen once. The sample consisted of PBMCs. Receptors were obtained from a man in his forties in good health and CMV-seropositive.

This clone was recorded only once. The V call is TRBV12-5, the J call TRBJ2-7; TRBD2 aligns across 8 bases. Unmatched junction bases numbered 13, after V lost 0 bases and J lost 0 bases. Germline V gene sequence: CDR1 LGHNT, CDR2 FRNRAP. This CDR3 is built from 19 residues. The CDR3 reads CASGLVRWRGGLSSYEQYF. Here the CDR3 DNA reads TGTGCTAGTGGTTTGGTACGTTGGCGCGGGGGGCTGAGCTCCTACGAGCAGTACTTC.

Notes on this clone: A junction boundary mismatches the germline segment, possibly from a read error. The chain carries TRBV10-1 and TRBJ2-7; weak D call: TRBD1 (6 bases). This CDR3 region has 11 residues. Germline-derived CDR1 and CDR2 are WNHNN and SYGVQD (reference sequence). The CDR3 loop is CASRPGTTPPF. The CDR3 DNA sequence: TGCGCCAGCAGGCCCGGGACAACGCCTCCCTTC.

J is TRBJ2-7 and V is TRBV19; TRBD1 might be the D (5 bases). The V and J ends lost 3 bases and 3 bases respectively, with 18 bases between them. This CDR3 comprises 16 residues. Germline CDR1 LNHDA, CDR2 SQIVND (reference sequence). The CDR3 loop reads CASSINEFSQVYEQYF. The DNA for the CDR3 is TGTGCCAGTAGTATTAATGAGTTCTCACAGGTCTACGAGCAGTACTTC.

The chain employs TRBV4-1 and TRBJ2-6; D ambiguous. The V gene lost 1 base and the J gene lost 0 bases, with 7 bases spanning the gap. The CDR3 loop spans 16 amino acids. Germline V gene lookup returns CDR1 MGHRA and CDR2 YSYEKL. Here the CDR3 reads CASSQAVSSGANVLTF. CDR3 bases: TGCGCCAGCAGCCAAGCGGTAAGCTCTGGGGCCAACGTCCTGACTTTC.